The rows below give T cell receptor beta chains drawn from one sample of a study of blood T cells in healthy people across ages. Using its own MiXCR run on the 5' RACE reads, TCRdb lists one record per CDR3 protein. Of hundreds of thousands of distinct CDR3 sequences in the sample, about 42% were seen once. The specimen sequenced was blood. The receptors were gathered from a woman aged 60 to 75 in good health. The CDR3 runs from the conserved cysteine through the conserved F or W. A D gene is named only where the DNA matches it firmly. Only some rows state a clone size, as once, few, many or a class for expanded clones.

j_call: TRBJ2-1; d_call: TRBD2; v_call: TRBV20-1; clone_size: NA; cdr3_nt: TGCAGTGTTGTGGCGGGAGGGTGGAATGAGCAGTTCTTC; cdr3_aa: CSVVAGGWNEQFF
j_call: TRBJ2-7; d_call: TRBD1; v_call: TRBV9; clone_size: NA; cdr3_nt: TGTGCCAGCAGCGCGACGGGACAGTCCTACGAGCAGTACTTC; cdr3_aa: CASSATGQSYEQYF
j_call: TRBJ2-5; d_call: NA; v_call: TRBV6-4; clone_size: few; cdr3_nt: TGTGCCAGCAGTGAAGTCTGGACACCCCCTGTCCAAGAGACCCAGTACTTC; cdr3_aa: CASSEVWTPPVQETQYF
j_call: TRBJ2-1; d_call: NA; v_call: TRBV20-1; clone_size: NA; cdr3_nt: TGCAGTGCTAGAGCTGGCGGTAGTTTTGGTGAGCAGTTCTTC; cdr3_aa: CSARAGGSFGEQFF
j_call: TRBJ1-5; d_call: TRBD1; v_call: TRBV6-2/TRBV6-3; clone_size: NA; cdr3_nt: TGTGCCAGCAGCTCAACAGGGGGCGGTCGCAATCAGCCCCAGCATTTT; cdr3_aa: CASSSTGGGRNQPQHF
j_call: TRBJ2-7; d_call: NA; v_call: TRBV15; clone_size: NA; cdr3_nt: TGTGCCACCAGCAGAGACCTAAACTACGAGCAGTACTTC; cdr3_aa: CATSRDLNYEQYF
j_call: TRBJ2-4; d_call: NA; v_call: TRBV27; clone_size: NA; cdr3_nt: TGTGCCAGCAGCCCGCGTGCACTGGGGGTCCTAGCCAAAAACATTCAGTACTTC; cdr3_aa: CASSPRALGVLAKNIQYF
j_call: TRBJ1-6; d_call: NA; v_call: TRBV20-1; clone_size: NA; cdr3_nt: TGCAGTGCTAGAGGGGGGATTGGAGATTCACCCCTCCACTTT; cdr3_aa: CSARGGIGDSPLHF
j_call: TRBJ2-7; d_call: TRBD1; v_call: TRBV9; clone_size: NA; cdr3_nt: TGTGCCAGCAGCGTAAACAGGGGACAGGCGGTGCACAATGAGCAGTACTTC; cdr3_aa: CASSVNRGQAVHNEQYF
j_call: TRBJ1-2; d_call: TRBD1; v_call: TRBV10-3; clone_size: NA; cdr3_nt: TGTGCCATCAGTGACCCGACAGGGACAAACTATGGCTACACCTTC; cdr3_aa: CAISDPTGTNYGYTF
j_call: TRBJ2-5; d_call: NA; v_call: TRBV7-9; clone_size: NA; cdr3_nt: TGTGCCAGCAGTCCTCTGGGGAATGAGCAGTACTTC; cdr3_aa: CASSPLGNEQYF
j_call: TRBJ2-4; d_call: NA; v_call: TRBV21-1; clone_size: many; cdr3_nt: TGTGCCAGCAGCCGCGCTCGGGGCAATCTAGCCAAAAACATTCAGTACTTC; cdr3_aa: CASSRARGNLAKNIQYF
j_call: TRBJ2-7; d_call: TRBD1; v_call: TRBV2; clone_size: NA; cdr3_nt: TGTGCCAGCAGTGACCCGGGACAGGTGACCTACGAGCAGTACTTC; cdr3_aa: CASSDPGQVTYEQYF
j_call: TRBJ2-4; d_call: TRBD2; v_call: TRBV20-1; clone_size: NA; cdr3_nt: TGCAGTGCTAAGGGCGGGAGGGGAGGTTTTGCCCAGTACTTC; cdr3_aa: CSAKGGRGGFAQYF
j_call: TRBJ1-2; d_call: NA; v_call: TRBV12-3/TRBV12-4; clone_size: NA; cdr3_nt: TGTGCCAGCAGTCCTGGAGCCAACCCCATCTATGGCTACACCTTC; cdr3_aa: CASSPGANPIYGYTF
j_call: TRBJ2-5; d_call: TRBD2; v_call: TRBV4-2; clone_size: few; cdr3_nt: TGTGCCAGCAGCCAAGGAGGACTAGCGGGCCCTCCGGGGGAGACCCAGTACTTC; cdr3_aa: CASSQGGLAGPPGETQYF
j_call: TRBJ2-3; d_call: NA; v_call: TRBV9; clone_size: NA; cdr3_nt: TGTGCCAGCAGCGTAGGGCTAGCGCCCGGAGATACGCAGTATTTT; cdr3_aa: CASSVGLAPGDTQYF